The clone carrying this TCR beta chain was detected a few times. Its specificity is unknown. Treatment indicated: oral pan-JAK inhibitor, 5-10 mg twice daily. The source of the sample is a study of CD8+ T cells in alopecia areata. About the research overall: Patients received oral tofacitinib, 5 to 10 mg twice daily, for moderate-to-severe alopecia areata.

Broader study findings: Scalp and blood retained many expanded lesional clones during tofacitinib.

Germline loops: CDR1 GTSNPN, CDR2 SVGIG (reference sequence). This CDR3 has 11 amino acids. With 5 bases removed from V and 9 bases from J, the gap between germline ends came to 11 bases. TCR sequencing used cDNA made by reverse transcription of extracted RNA. Libraries were prepared by immunoSEQ multiplex PCR; TCRdb keeps only in-frame clonotypes and omits some of them. This sample has about 190,000 clones; 60% occur once, and the top ten carry approximately 1%. Sequenced material: CD4+ T cells sorted from blood, taken at week 24, from a patient treated with tofacitinib. The receptor was derived from a human donor with alopecia areata. V is TRBV30 and J is TRBJ2-1; possible D gene TRBD2, 6 bases. The CDR3 is CAWRGLVEQFF. Here the CDR3 DNA reads TGTGCCTGGCGGGGGTTGGTTGAGCAGTTCTTC.